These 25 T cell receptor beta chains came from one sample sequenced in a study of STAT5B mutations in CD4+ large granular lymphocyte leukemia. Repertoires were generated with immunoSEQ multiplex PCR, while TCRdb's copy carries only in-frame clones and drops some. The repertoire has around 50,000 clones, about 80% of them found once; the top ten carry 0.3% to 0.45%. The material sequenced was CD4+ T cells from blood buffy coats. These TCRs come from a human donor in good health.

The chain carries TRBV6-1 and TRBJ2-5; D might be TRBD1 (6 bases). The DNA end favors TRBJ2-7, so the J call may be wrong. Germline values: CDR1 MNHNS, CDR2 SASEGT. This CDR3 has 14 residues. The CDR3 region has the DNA TGTGCCAGCACTCAAAGGGGGAGCTCCTACGAGCAGTACTTC. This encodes CASTQRGSSYEQYF.

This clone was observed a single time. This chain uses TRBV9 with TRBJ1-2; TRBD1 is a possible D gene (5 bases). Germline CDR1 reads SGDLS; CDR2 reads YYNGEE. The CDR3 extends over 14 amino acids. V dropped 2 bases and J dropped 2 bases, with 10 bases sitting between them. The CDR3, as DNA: TGTGCCAGCAGCGTCGAGGGGATAAACTATGGCTACACCTTC. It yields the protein CASSVEGINYGYTF. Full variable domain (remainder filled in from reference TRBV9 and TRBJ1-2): DSGVTQTPKHLITATGQRVTLRCSPRSGDLSVYWYQQSLDQGLQFLIQYYNGEERAKGNILERFSAQQFPDLHSELNLSSLELGDSALYFCASSVEGINYGYTFGSGTRLTVV.

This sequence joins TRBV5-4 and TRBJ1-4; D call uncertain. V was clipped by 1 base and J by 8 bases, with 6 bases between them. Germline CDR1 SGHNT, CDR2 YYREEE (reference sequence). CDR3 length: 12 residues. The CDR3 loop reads CASSLTGEKLFF. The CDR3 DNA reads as TGTGCCAGCAGCTTGACTGGGGAAAAACTGTTTTTT.

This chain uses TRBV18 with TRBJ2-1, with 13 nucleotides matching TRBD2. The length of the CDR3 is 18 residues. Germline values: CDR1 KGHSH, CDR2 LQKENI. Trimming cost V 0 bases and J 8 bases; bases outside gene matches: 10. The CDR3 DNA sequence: TGTGCCAGCTCACCACCGACTAGCGGGAGGCCATCCGCGCATGAGCAGTTCTTC. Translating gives CASSPPTSGRPSAHEQFF.

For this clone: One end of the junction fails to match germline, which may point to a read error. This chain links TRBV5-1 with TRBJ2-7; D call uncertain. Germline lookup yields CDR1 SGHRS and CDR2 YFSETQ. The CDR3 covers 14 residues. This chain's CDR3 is CASSLGLSSYEQYF. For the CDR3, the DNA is TGCGCCAGCAGTTTGGGCCTTAGCTCCTACGAGCAGTACTTC.

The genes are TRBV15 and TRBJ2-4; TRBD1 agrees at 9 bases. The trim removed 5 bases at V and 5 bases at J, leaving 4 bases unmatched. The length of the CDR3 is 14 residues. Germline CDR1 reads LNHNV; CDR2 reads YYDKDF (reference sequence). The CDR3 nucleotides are TGTGCCACCAGCCGGGGACAGGGTGAAAACATTCAGTACTTC. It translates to CATSRGQGENIQYF.

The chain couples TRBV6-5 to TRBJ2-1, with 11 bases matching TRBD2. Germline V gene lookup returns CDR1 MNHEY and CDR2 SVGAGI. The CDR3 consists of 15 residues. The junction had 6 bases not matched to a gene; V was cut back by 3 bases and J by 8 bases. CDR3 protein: CASSYVAGGRDEQFF. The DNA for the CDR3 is TGTGCCAGCAGTTATGTAGCGGGAGGGCGAGATGAGCAGTTCTTC.

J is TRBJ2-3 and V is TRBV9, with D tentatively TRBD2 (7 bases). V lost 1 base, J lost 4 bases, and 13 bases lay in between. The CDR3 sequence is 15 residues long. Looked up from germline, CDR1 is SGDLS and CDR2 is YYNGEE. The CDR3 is CASSVLGGGPDTQYF. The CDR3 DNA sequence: TGTGCCAGCAGCGTACTGGGGGGGGGCCCAGATACGCAGTATTTT.

CDR3 residues: CASSPPLGVTSGGAGTQYF. The CDR3 DNA sequence: TGTGCCAGTAGTCCACCCCTTGGTGTAACTAGCGGGGGGGCTGGGACCCAGTACTTC. The chain couples TRBV19 to TRBJ2-5; 13 bases map to TRBD2. Trimming removed 5 bases from V and 7 bases from J; junction bases left unmatched: 19. This CDR3 has 19 residues. Germline V gene sequence: CDR1 LNHDA, CDR2 SQIVND (reference sequence).

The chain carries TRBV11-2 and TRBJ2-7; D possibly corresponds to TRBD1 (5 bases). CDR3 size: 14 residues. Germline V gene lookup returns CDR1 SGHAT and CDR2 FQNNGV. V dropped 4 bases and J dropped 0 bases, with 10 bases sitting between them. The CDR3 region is CASSSDTFSYEQYF. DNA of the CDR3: TGTGCCAGCAGCTCGGACACGTTCTCCTACGAGCAGTACTTC.

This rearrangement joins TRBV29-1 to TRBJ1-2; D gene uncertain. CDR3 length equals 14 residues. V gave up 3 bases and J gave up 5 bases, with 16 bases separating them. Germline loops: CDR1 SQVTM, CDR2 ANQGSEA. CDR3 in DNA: TGCAGCGTTGATTATCGGCTGTCTGATTATGGCTACACCTTC. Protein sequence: CSVDYRLSDYGYTF.

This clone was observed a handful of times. In DNA, the CDR3 is TGTGCCAGTACCAATTCAGGGGGCGCGCGGAGCAATCAGCCCCAGCATTTT. It encodes CASTNSGGARSNQPQHF. The chain recombines TRBV19 with TRBJ1-5; 8 bases are a match to TRBD1. The CDR3 is 17 amino acids. Per the germline V gene, CDR1 is LNHDA and CDR2 is SQIVND (reference sequence). The V and J ends lost 7 bases and 1 base, in that order; junction bases with no gene match: 12.

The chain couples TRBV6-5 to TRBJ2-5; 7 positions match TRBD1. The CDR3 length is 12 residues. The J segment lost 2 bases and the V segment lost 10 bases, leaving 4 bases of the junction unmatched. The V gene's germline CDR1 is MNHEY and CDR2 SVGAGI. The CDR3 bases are TGTGCCACCGGGACAGTTCAAGAGACCCAGTACTTC. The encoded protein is CATGTVQETQYF.

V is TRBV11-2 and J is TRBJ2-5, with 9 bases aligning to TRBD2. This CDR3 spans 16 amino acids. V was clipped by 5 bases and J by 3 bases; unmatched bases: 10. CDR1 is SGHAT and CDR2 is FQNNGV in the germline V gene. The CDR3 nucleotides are TGTGCCAGCAGCCCCGTAGCGGGGGCGCTTAAAGAGACCCAGTACTTC. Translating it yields CASSPVAGALKETQYF.

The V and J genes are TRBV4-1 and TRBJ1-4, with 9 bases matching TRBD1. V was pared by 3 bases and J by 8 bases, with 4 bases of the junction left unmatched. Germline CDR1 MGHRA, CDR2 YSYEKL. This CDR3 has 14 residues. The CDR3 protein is CASSHATGGEKLFF. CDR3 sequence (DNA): TGCGCCAGCAGCCATGCGACAGGGGGAGAAAAACTGTTTTTT.

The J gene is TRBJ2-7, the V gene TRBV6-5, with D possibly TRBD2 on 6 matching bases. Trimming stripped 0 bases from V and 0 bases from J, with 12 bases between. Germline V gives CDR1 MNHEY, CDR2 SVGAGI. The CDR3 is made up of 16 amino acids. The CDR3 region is CASSYSGSKSSYEQYF. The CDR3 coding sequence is TGTGCCAGCAGTTACTCCGGGAGCAAGAGCTCCTACGAGCAGTACTTC.

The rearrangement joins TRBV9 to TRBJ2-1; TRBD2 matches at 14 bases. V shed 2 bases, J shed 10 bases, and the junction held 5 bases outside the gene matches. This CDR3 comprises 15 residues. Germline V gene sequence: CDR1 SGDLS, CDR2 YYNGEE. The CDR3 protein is CASSVGLAGAEEQFF. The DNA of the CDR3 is TGTGCCAGCAGCGTGGGACTAGCGGGGGCAGAGGAGCAGTTCTTC.

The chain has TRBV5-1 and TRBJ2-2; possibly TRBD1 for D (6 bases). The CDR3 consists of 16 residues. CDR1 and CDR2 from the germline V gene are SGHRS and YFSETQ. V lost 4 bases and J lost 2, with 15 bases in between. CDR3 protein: CASSGVGGLNTGELFF. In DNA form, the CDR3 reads TGCGCCAGCAGCGGGGTAGGGGGATTAAACACCGGGGAGCTGTTTTTT.

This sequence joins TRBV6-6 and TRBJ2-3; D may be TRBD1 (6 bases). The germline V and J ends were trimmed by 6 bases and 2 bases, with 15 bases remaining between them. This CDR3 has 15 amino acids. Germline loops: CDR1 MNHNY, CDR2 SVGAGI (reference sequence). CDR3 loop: CASRGQTGSTDTQYF. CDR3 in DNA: TGTGCCAGCAGAGGGCAAACAGGGTCCACAGATACGCAGTATTTT.

CDR3 DNA sequence: TGTGCCAGCAGCTTACCCGGGACAGGTTTAACGTACCCCGAAGCTTTCTTT. Amino acids: CASSLPGTGLTYPEAFF. The chain combines TRBV7-9 with TRBJ1-1; 8 positions match TRBD1. Trimming cost V 2 bases and J 8 bases; bases outside gene matches: 16. Germline V gene data show CDR1 as SEHNR and CDR2 as FQNEAQ (reference sequence). The CDR3 runs to 17 residues.

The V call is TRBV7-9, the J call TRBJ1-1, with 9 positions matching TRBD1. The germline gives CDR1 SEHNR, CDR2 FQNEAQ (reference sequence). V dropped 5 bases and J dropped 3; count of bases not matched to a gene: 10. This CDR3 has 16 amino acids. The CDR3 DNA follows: TGTGCCAGCAGCCCCGGGACAGGGAGCCCTTACACTGAAGCTTTCTTT. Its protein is CASSPGTGSPYTEAFF. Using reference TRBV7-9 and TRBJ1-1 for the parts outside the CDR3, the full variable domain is DTGVSQNPRHKITKRGQNVTFRCDPISEHNRLYWYRQTLGQGPEFLTYFQNEAQLEKSRLLSDRFSAERPKGSFSTLEIQRTEQGDSAMYLCASSPGTGSPYTEAFFGQGTRLTVV.

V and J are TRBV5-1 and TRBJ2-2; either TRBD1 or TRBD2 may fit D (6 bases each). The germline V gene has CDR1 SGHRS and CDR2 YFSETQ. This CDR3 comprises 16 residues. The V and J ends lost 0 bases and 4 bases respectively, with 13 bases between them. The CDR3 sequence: CASSLEGGSGTGELFF. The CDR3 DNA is TGCGCCAGCAGCTTGGAAGGGGGGTCGGGCACCGGGGAGCTGTTTTTT. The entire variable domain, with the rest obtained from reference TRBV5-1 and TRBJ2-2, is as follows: KAGVTQTPRYLIKTRGQQVTLSCSPISGHRSVSWYQQTPGQGLQFLFEYFSETQRNKGNFPGRFSGRQFSNSRSEMNVSTLELGDSALYLCASSLEGGSGTGELFFGEGSRLTVL.

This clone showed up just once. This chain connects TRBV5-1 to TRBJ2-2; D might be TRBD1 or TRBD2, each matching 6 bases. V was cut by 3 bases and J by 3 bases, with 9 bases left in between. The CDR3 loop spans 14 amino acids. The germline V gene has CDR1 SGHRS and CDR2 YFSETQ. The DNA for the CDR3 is TGCGCCAGCAGCTACGGGGGCGACACCGGGGAGCTGTTTTTT. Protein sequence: CASSYGGDTGELFF.

CDR3 nucleotides: TGTGCCAGCAGCCCCAGAAGGAAGAGGCATCGAGAAAATCAGCCCCAGCATTTT. Amino acid sequence: CASSPRRKRHRENQPQHF. The chain has TRBV21-1 and TRBJ1-5. TRBV21-1 is listed as a pseudogene. This CDR3 has 18 amino acids.

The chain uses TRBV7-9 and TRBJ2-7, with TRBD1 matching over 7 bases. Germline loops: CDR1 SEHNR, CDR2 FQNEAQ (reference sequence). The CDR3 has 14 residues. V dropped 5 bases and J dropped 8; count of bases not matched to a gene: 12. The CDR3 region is CASSIGQDRTKQYF. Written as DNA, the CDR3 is TGTGCCAGCAGCATAGGACAGGATCGTACGAAGCAGTACTTC.